This T cell receptor beta chain was obtained from a study of CD8 T cells in ankylosing spondylitis. Study findings and constraints: A motif of eight highly homologous TCR beta variants was seen as apparently characteristic of ankylosing spondylitis blood. Before this, some motif variants had been reported in reactive arthritis synovial fluid and blood. Disease-linked clones bore a CD8+ phenotype and were relatively rare in peripheral blood.

This clonotype has a handful of counts. Antigen: not known. Trimming shortened V by 2 bases and J by 5 bases, and 13 bases separated the two germline ends. Germline V gene sequence: CDR1 SGHAT, CDR2 FQDESV (reference sequence). The CDR3 extends over 14 amino acids. TCRdb analysed the 5' RACE reads with MiXCR anew, one entry per CDR3 protein. The sample holds 220,000 or so distinct CDR3 sequences, about a sixth seen once. This chain links TRBV11-1 with TRBJ2-7; the D gene could be TRBD1 or TRBD2 (7 bases each). The receptor's source is a male donor with ankylosing spondylitis. The sample was blood, either unsorted or a sorted T cell fraction (not recorded which). As DNA, the CDR3 is TGTGCCAGCAGCTTAAGCGGGACAGCTGACGAGCAGTACTTC. It translates to CASSLSGTADEQYF.